The source of this T cell receptor (beta chain) is a study of early T cells in non-severe SARS-CoV-2 infection. Turning to the study itself: Chains were unpaired, as sequencing was done on bulk RNA from unsorted whole blood. Regarding the study as a whole: The matching step, a VDJdb search, favored anti-spike CD8 responses and missed private and CD4 specificities.

This clonotype was detected many times. As yet, its antigen is unknown. Tagging with unique molecular identifiers was applied to individual cDNA molecules. TCRdb fed the 5' RACE reads into MiXCR, producing one record per CDR3 protein. The sample contains about 100,000 distinct CDR3 sequences, roughly 11% of which appear only once. The CDR3 covers 12 residues. Unmatched junction bases numbered 6, after V lost 5 bases and J lost 12 bases. Per the germline V gene, CDR1 is SQVTM and CDR2 is ANQGSEA. Specimen: whole blood. The chain employs TRBV29-1 and TRBJ2-1, with TRBD2 matching over 11 bases. This TCR came from an adult who was a healthcare worker with PCR-confirmed SARS-CoV-2 infection or an uninfected control (not recorded which). The CDR3 is CSVQLAGVGQFF. The DNA of the CDR3 is TGCAGCGTTCAACTAGCGGGAGTAGGGCAGTTCTTC.